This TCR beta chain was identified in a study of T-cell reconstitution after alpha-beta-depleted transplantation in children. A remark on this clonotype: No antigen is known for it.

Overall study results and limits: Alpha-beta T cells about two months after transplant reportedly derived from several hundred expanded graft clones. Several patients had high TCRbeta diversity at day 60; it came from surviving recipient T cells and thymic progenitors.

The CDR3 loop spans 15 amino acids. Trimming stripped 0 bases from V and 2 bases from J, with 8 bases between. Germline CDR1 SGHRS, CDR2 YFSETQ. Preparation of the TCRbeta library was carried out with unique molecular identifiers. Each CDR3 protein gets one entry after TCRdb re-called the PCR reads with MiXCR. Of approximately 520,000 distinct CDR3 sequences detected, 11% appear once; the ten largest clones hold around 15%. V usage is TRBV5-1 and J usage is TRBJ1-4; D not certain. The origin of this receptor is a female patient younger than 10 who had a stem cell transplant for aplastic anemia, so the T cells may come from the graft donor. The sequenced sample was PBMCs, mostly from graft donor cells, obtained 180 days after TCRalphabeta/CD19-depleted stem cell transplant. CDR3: CASSLDVGTNEKLFF. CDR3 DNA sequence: TGCGCCAGCAGCTTGGACGTAGGCACTAATGAAAAACTGTTTTTT.